This TCR beta chain was profiled in a study of shared clonotypes between healthy human individuals. With regard to this clone: The antigen is not known.

In the naive CD8 group, cells lacked CD45RO and were positively selected for CCR7, so terminally differentiated effector memory CD45RA+ cells were left out. The study, taken as a whole, reports: Rarefaction showed sorted-subset sequencing was incomplete despite large depth.

Deep-level assay runs were performed. Genomic DNA of every subset was divided equally among multiple immunoSEQ plates. Assay: immunoSEQ multiplex PCR; the TCRdb copy retains only in-frame clones and omits some. The table includes 760,000 or so clones, roughly 96% detected once. Germline CDR1 is MGHRA and CDR2 is YSYEKL. Trimming took 4 bases from V and 5 from J; bases not matched to a gene: 4. CDR3 size: 13 residues. The receptor's source is a man under 40 in good health. Input material: naive CD8+ T cells sorted from blood. The genes are TRBV4-1 and TRBJ1-2, with 7 bases identical to TRBD1. CDR3 amino acids: CASSPQGGYGYTF. The DNA for the CDR3 is TGCGCCAGCAGCCCCCAGGGGGGTTATGGCTACACCTTC.